One and the same sample provided the 13 T cell receptor beta chains below, sequenced in a study of shared clonotypes between healthy human individuals. Assay: immunoSEQ multiplex PCR; the TCRdb copy retains only in-frame clones and omits some. Here the sample spans about 980,000 clones, approximately 76% being singletons. The sequencing input was memory CD4+ T cells sorted from blood. The subset denotes: CD45RA-negative fraction. The receptor set was obtained from a man aged 18-30 years in good health.

The chain recombines TRBV25-1 with TRBJ1-6; no definite D call. Per the germline V gene, CDR1 is MGHDK and CDR2 is SYGVNS. Trimming removed 6 bases at V and 0 bases at J, with 6 bases between. The CDR3 spans 14 residues. The CDR3: CASSEVSYNSPLHF. As DNA, the CDR3 is TGTGCCAGCAGCGAGGTCTCCTATAATTCACCCCTCCACTTT.

The chain employs TRBV6-1 and TRBJ2-5, with TRBD1 identical over 7 bases. Germline assignment: CDR1 MNHNS and CDR2 SASEGT. This CDR3 region has 14 residues. With 5 bases clipped from V and 2 bases from J, the junction kept 5 bases outside the gene matches. Here the CDR3 reads CASSSWTGQETQYF. The CDR3 bases are TGTGCCAGCAGTTCCTGGACAGGACAAGAGACCCAGTACTTC.

The chain links TRBV7-2 to TRBJ2-1, with TRBD1 identical over 8 bases. The trim removed 1 base at V and 4 bases at J, leaving 12 bases unmatched. Germline CDR1 is SGHTA and CDR2 is FQGNSA. This CDR3 has 18 amino acids. In DNA, the CDR3 is TGTGCCAGCAGCTTAGACGAGTGGGTTGGACAGGGTTACAATGAGCAGTTCTTC. Translated, it gives CASSLDEWVGQGYNEQFF.

The rearrangement uses TRBV10-3 and TRBJ1-1, with D perhaps TRBD1 (5 bases). Germline V lookup: CDR1 ENHRY, CDR2 SYGVKD. The CDR3 spans 16 residues. Trimming pared 0 bases from V and 4 bases from J, leaving 15 bases between. The CDR3 region is CAISESFGQGSTEAFF. The CDR3 DNA sequence: TGTGCCATCAGTGAGTCATTCGGGCAGGGCAGCACTGAAGCTTTCTTT.

The chain has TRBV7-2 and TRBJ1-1; weak D call: TRBD1 (6 bases). Per germline, CDR1 SGHTA and CDR2 FQGNSA. V shed 5 bases and J shed 11 bases, with 15 bases lying between them. This CDR3 contains 12 residues. The CDR3 DNA sequence: TGTGCCAGCAGCCCCCTCCGAGGGGGGGCTTTCTTT. It translates to CASSPLRGGAFF.

This sequence joins TRBV11-3 and TRBJ1-6; 10 bases match TRBD1. CDR1 and CDR2 (germline): SGHNT, YENEEA. With V trimmed by 5 bases and J by 8 bases, 6 bases remained unmatched. The CDR3 is 15 residues long. This CDR3 reads CASSPGDRGHSPLHF. CDR3 nucleotides: TGTGCCAGCAGCCCCGGGGACAGGGGACATTCACCCCTCCACTTT.

As concerns this clone: Additional DNA sequences in this sample encode the identical CDR3. The chain joins TRBV30 to TRBJ1-5, with D unclear. Germline CDR1 and CDR2: GTSNPN and SVGIG (reference sequence). Trimming stripped 0 bases from V and 0 bases from J, with 9 bases between. CDR3 size: 15 residues. The CDR3 loop reads CAWSVRGNSNQPQHF. In DNA, the CDR3 is TGTGCCTGGAGTGTAAGAGGCAATAGCAATCAGCCCCAGCATTTT.

The chain is built from TRBV7-2 and TRBJ2-4; 11 nucleotides align to TRBD2. This CDR3 has 17 residues. Germline V CDR1 and CDR2: SGHTA, FQGNSA. The trim removed 5 bases at V and 3 bases at J, leaving 9 bases unmatched. The CDR3 region is CASSQQGLAEFKNIQYF. CDR3 sequence (DNA): TGTGCCAGCAGCCAACAGGGACTAGCGGAGTTCAAAAACATTCAGTACTTC.

V is TRBV9 and J is TRBJ2-1; 10 bases align to TRBD2. The CDR3 is made up of 14 amino acids. The germline V gene has CDR1 SGDLS and CDR2 YYNGEE. V dropped 3 bases and J dropped 7; count of bases not matched to a gene: 4. The CDR3 reads CASSAGLARNEQFF. The CDR3 DNA follows: TGTGCCAGCAGCGCGGGACTAGCGAGGAATGAGCAGTTCTTC.

In this sample, this clone turned up once. The chain employs TRBV7-9 and TRBJ2-7, with 7 bases lining up with TRBD1. The CDR3 totals 16 residues. Germline V lookup: CDR1 SEHNR, CDR2 FQNEAQ (reference sequence). Unmatched junction bases numbered 9, after V lost 2 bases and J lost 2 bases. The CDR3 loop is CASSLTGALWTYEQYF. The CDR3 nucleotides read TGTGCCAGCAGCTTAACAGGGGCCCTATGGACCTACGAGCAGTACTTC. Supplemented by reference TRBV7-9 and TRBJ2-7, the full variable domain reads DTGVSQNPRHKITKRGQNVTFRCDPISEHNRLYWYRQTLGQGPEFLTYFQNEAQLEKSRLLSDRFSAERPKGSFSTLEIQRTEQGDSAMYLCASSLTGALWTYEQYFGPGTRLTVT.

This chain uses TRBV15 with TRBJ1-1, with 8 bases fitting TRBD1. V was pared by 4 bases and J by 4 bases, with 8 bases of the junction left unmatched. This CDR3 region has 15 residues. The germline V gene has CDR1 LNHNV and CDR2 YYDKDF (reference sequence). CDR3: CATSKGQGSATEAFF. The DNA of the CDR3 is TGTGCCACCAGCAAAGGACAGGGCTCCGCCACTGAAGCTTTCTTT.

This clone has just one count. This chain links TRBV30 with TRBJ1-4; the D gene is possibly TRBD1 (5 bases). The CDR3 extends over 14 amino acids. Germline CDR1 reads GTSNPN; CDR2 reads SVGIG (reference sequence). The V and J ends lost 2 bases and 11 bases respectively, with 18 bases between them. The CDR3 DNA reads as TGTGCCTGGAGTCAAGGGGCAGGGAGAGATAAACTGTTTTTT. This gives the protein CAWSQGAGRDKLFF.

The rearrangement links TRBV10-2 to TRBJ2-1; perhaps TRBD2 as D (5 bases). The CDR3 is 15 amino acids. Per germline, CDR1 WSHSY and CDR2 SAAADI. Trimming stripped 2 bases from V and 6 bases from J, with 14 bases between. The CDR3 bases are TGCGCCAGCAGTGAGCCGGGGAAGACCGGCAATGAGCAGTTCTTC. Residues: CASSEPGKTGNEQFF.